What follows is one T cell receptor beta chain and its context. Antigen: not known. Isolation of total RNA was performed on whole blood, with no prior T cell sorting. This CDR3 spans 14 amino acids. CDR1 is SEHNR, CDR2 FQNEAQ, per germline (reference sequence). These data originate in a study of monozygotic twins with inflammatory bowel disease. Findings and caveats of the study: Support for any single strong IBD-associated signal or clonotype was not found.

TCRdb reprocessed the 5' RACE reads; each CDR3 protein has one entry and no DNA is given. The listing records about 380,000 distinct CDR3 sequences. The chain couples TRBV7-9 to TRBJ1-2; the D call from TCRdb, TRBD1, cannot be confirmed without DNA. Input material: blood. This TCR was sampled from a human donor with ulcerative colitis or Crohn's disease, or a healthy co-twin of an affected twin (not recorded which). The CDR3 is CASSSRDRGYGYTF.